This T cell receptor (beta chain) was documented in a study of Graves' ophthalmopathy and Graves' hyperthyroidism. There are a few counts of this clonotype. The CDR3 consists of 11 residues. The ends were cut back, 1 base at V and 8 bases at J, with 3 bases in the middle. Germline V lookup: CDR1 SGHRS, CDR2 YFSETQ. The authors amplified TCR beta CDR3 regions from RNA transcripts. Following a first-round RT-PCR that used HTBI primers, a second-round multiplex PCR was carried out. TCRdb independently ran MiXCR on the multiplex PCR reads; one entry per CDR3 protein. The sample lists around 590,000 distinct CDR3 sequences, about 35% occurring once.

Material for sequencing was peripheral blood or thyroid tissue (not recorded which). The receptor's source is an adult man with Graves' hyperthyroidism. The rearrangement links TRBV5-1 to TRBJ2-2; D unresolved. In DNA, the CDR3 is TGCGCCAGCAGCTTGCAAGGGGAGCTGTTTTTT. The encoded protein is CASSLQGELFF. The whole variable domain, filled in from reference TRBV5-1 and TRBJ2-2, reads KAGVTQTPRYLIKTRGQQVTLSCSPISGHRSVSWYQQTPGQGLQFLFEYFSETQRNKGNFPGRFSGRQFSNSRSEMNVSTLELGDSALYLCASSLQGELFFGEGSRLTVL.